Listed below are T cell receptor beta chains from one sample, sequenced in a study of blood T cells in healthy people across ages. MiXCR, run by TCRdb on the 5' RACE reads, gives a single entry per CDR3 protein. The table includes 600,000 to 1,000,000 distinct CDR3 sequences, more than 45% detected once. Sequencing was carried out using blood. These receptors were obtained from a man aged 30 to 45 in good health. CDR3s include the opening cysteine and the closing phenylalanine or tryptophan. A D gene is named only where the DNA matches it firmly. Only part of the rows carry a size: once, few, many, or a class if the clone is expanded.

clone_size: few; j_call: TRBJ2-4; v_call: TRBV14; d_call: .; cdr3_aa: CASSQNNLAEVNIQYF; cdr3_nt: TGTGCCAGCAGCCAGAATAATTTGGCGGAGGTAAACATTCAGTACTTC
clone_size: .; j_call: TRBJ1-2; v_call: TRBV29-1; d_call: .; cdr3_aa: CSAGQRDYGYTF; cdr3_nt: TGCAGCGCCGGACAGCGGGACTATGGCTACACCTTC
clone_size: .; j_call: TRBJ1-2; v_call: TRBV30; d_call: .; cdr3_aa: CAWSFFYGYTF; cdr3_nt: TGTGCCTGGAGTTTTTTCTATGGCTACACCTTC
clone_size: .; j_call: TRBJ1-1; v_call: TRBV20-1; d_call: TRBD1; cdr3_aa: CSARDEGQGGITEAFF; cdr3_nt: TGCAGTGCTAGGGATGAAGGACAGGGTGGTATCACTGAAGCTTTCTTT
clone_size: .; j_call: TRBJ2-3; v_call: TRBV30; d_call: .; cdr3_aa: CAWSRGITDTQYF; cdr3_nt: TGTGCCTGGAGTAGGGGGATCACAGATACGCAGTATTTT
clone_size: .; j_call: TRBJ2-1; v_call: TRBV7-9; d_call: .; cdr3_aa: CASSADPPSSYNEQFF; cdr3_nt: TGTGCCAGCAGCGCAGACCCCCCGAGCTCCTACAATGAGCAGTTCTTC
clone_size: few; j_call: TRBJ2-3; v_call: TRBV3-1; d_call: TRBD2; cdr3_aa: CASSQVIAGAQYF; cdr3_nt: TGTGCCAGCAGCCAAGTGATAGCGGGAGCGCAGTATTTT
clone_size: once; j_call: TRBJ2-5; v_call: TRBV20-1; d_call: .; cdr3_aa: CSTETQYF; cdr3_nt: TGCAGTACGGAGACCCAGTACTTC
clone_size: .; j_call: TRBJ2-6; v_call: TRBV6-1; d_call: TRBD1; cdr3_aa: CASGPLPGTGRSSGANVLTF; cdr3_nt: TGTGCCAGCGGACCGCTTCCCGGGACAGGGAGGAGTTCTGGGGCCAACGTCCTGACTTTC
clone_size: once; j_call: TRBJ2-4; v_call: TRBV20-1; d_call: .; cdr3_aa: CSASPNRDLAKNIQYF; cdr3_nt: TGCAGTGCTAGCCCGAACAGGGACCTAGCCAAAAACATTCAGTACTTC
clone_size: few; j_call: TRBJ2-7; v_call: TRBV25-1; d_call: .; cdr3_aa: CASSAPGPLYEQYF; cdr3_nt: TGTGCCAGCAGTGCTCCGGGACCGCTCTACGAGCAGTACTTC
clone_size: once; j_call: TRBJ2-3; v_call: TRBV7-2; d_call: TRBD1; cdr3_aa: CASSLATGAHRTDTQYF; cdr3_nt: TGTGCCAGCAGCTTAGCCACAGGGGCTCACAGGACAGATACGCAGTATTTT
clone_size: .; j_call: TRBJ2-5; v_call: TRBV7-9; d_call: TRBD2; cdr3_aa: CVSNQGLAGVEETQYF; cdr3_nt: TGTGTCAGCAACCAGGGACTAGCGGGAGTCGAAGAGACCCAGTACTTC
clone_size: once; j_call: TRBJ1-1; v_call: TRBV28; d_call: .; cdr3_aa: CASSFRGRVNTEAFF; cdr3_nt: TGTGCCAGCAGTTTCCGGGGGAGGGTGAACACTGAAGCTTTCTTT
clone_size: .; j_call: TRBJ2-1; v_call: TRBV14; d_call: .; cdr3_aa: CASSQYNGDRFREQFF; cdr3_nt: TGTGCCAGCAGCCAATATAACGGGGACCGCTTTCGGGAGCAGTTCTTC
clone_size: .; j_call: TRBJ1-2; v_call: TRBV5-1; d_call: TRBD1; cdr3_aa: CASSSEGQEGYTF; cdr3_nt: TGCGCCAGCAGCTCGGAGGGACAGGAAGGCTACACCTTC
clone_size: .; j_call: TRBJ2-3; v_call: TRBV29-1; d_call: .; cdr3_aa: CSVGGERSNPHTDTQYF; cdr3_nt: TGCAGCGTTGGAGGCGAACGGTCCAACCCGCACACAGATACGCAGTATTTT
clone_size: .; j_call: TRBJ2-5; v_call: TRBV29-1; d_call: TRBD1; cdr3_aa: CSADRSQETQYF; cdr3_nt: TGCAGCGCGGACAGGTCTCAAGAGACCCAGTACTTC
clone_size: few; j_call: TRBJ2-5; v_call: TRBV10-3; d_call: TRBD2; cdr3_aa: CAISHGPSGLQETQYF; cdr3_nt: TGTGCCATCTCTCACGGGCCTAGCGGGCTGCAAGAGACCCAGTACTTC
clone_size: .; j_call: TRBJ2-1; v_call: TRBV11-3; d_call: TRBD2; cdr3_aa: CASSRGLVAYNEQFF; cdr3_nt: TGTGCCAGCAGCCGTGGACTAGTTGCGTACAATGAGCAGTTCTTC
clone_size: .; j_call: TRBJ2-3; v_call: TRBV10-1; d_call: .; cdr3_aa: CASSESGGPGDTQYF; cdr3_nt: TGCGCCAGCAGTGAGTCAGGGGGGCCAGGGGATACGCAGTATTTT
clone_size: .; j_call: TRBJ1-2; v_call: TRBV29-1; d_call: .; cdr3_aa: CSVEVLSSGDYTF; cdr3_nt: TGCAGCGTTGAAGTACTATCCTCTGGGGACTACACCTTC
clone_size: many; j_call: TRBJ2-1; v_call: TRBV20-1; d_call: .; cdr3_aa: CSAKRNEQFF; cdr3_nt: TGCAGTGCTAAACGAAATGAGCAGTTCTTC
clone_size: .; j_call: TRBJ2-1; v_call: TRBV19; d_call: .; cdr3_aa: CASTSRLEPGNEQFF; cdr3_nt: TGTGCCAGTACCTCAAGACTCGAGCCGGGGAATGAGCAGTTCTTC
clone_size: .; j_call: TRBJ2-1; v_call: TRBV29-1; d_call: TRBD2; cdr3_aa: CSALRTSGTSTYNEQFF; cdr3_nt: TGCAGCGCCCTTCGCACTAGCGGCACCTCCACTTACAATGAGCAGTTCTTC
clone_size: few; j_call: TRBJ2-5; v_call: TRBV7-9; d_call: .; cdr3_aa: CASSLGLLSYF; cdr3_nt: TGTGCCAGCAGCTTGGGACTCCTTTCGTACTTC
clone_size: .; j_call: TRBJ2-7; v_call: TRBV5-1; d_call: TRBD2; cdr3_aa: CASSQPSGAKGAYEQYF; cdr3_nt: TGCGCCAGCAGCCAACCTAGCGGGGCAAAAGGAGCCTACGAGCAGTACTTC
clone_size: .; j_call: TRBJ2-5; v_call: TRBV9; d_call: .; cdr3_aa: CASSAGTTVQETQYF; cdr3_nt: TGTGCCAGCAGCGCCGGGACCACCGTCCAAGAGACCCAGTACTTC
clone_size: .; j_call: TRBJ2-7; v_call: TRBV10-3; d_call: .; cdr3_aa: CAISEEGRTYEQYF; cdr3_nt: TGTGCCATCAGTGAGGAGGGCCGTACCTACGAGCAGTACTTC
clone_size: .; j_call: TRBJ2-7; v_call: TRBV3-1; d_call: .; cdr3_aa: CASSQVDRGRSYEQYF; cdr3_nt: TGTGCCAGCAGCCAGGTGGATAGGGGCCGCTCCTACGAGCAGTACTTC
clone_size: .; j_call: TRBJ2-4; v_call: TRBV12-3/TRBV12-4; d_call: .; cdr3_aa: CASTTYGPNIQYF; cdr3_nt: TGTGCCAGCACCACCTATGGGCCAAACATTCAGTACTTC
clone_size: .; j_call: TRBJ2-7; v_call: TRBV5-6; d_call: .; cdr3_aa: CASGFYRSGTYEQYF; cdr3_nt: TGTGCCAGCGGATTCTACAGGTCAGGGACATACGAGCAGTACTTC
clone_size: .; j_call: TRBJ2-3; v_call: TRBV20-1; d_call: .; cdr3_aa: CSAREAKTDTQYF; cdr3_nt: TGCAGTGCTAGAGAGGCTAAGACAGATACGCAGTATTTT
clone_size: .; j_call: TRBJ1-1; v_call: TRBV4-2; d_call: .; cdr3_aa: CASSQYQVSEAFF; cdr3_nt: TGTGCCAGCAGCCAATACCAGGTTTCTGAAGCTTTCTTT
clone_size: few; j_call: TRBJ2-3; v_call: TRBV5-1; d_call: TRBD1; cdr3_aa: CASSLQGAGIDTQYF; cdr3_nt: TGCGCCAGCAGCTTGCAGGGGGCTGGGATAGATACGCAGTATTTT
clone_size: once; j_call: TRBJ2-7; v_call: TRBV28; d_call: .; cdr3_aa: CASNQQSSYEQYF; cdr3_nt: TGTGCCAGCAATCAACAAAGCTCCTACGAGCAGTACTTC
clone_size: .; j_call: TRBJ2-1; v_call: TRBV11-2; d_call: .; cdr3_aa: CASRREGDEQFF; cdr3_nt: TGTGCCAGCAGAAGGGAGGGGGATGAGCAGTTCTTC
clone_size: .; j_call: TRBJ2-3; v_call: TRBV5-1; d_call: .; cdr3_aa: CAGSLAGERAPGDTQYF; cdr3_nt: TGCGCCGGCAGCTTGGCGGGCGAGAGGGCCCCTGGAGATACGCAGTATTTT
clone_size: few; j_call: TRBJ2-1; v_call: TRBV29-1; d_call: .; cdr3_aa: CSVVLFNEQFF; cdr3_nt: TGCAGCGTTGTCCTGTTCAATGAGCAGTTCTTC
clone_size: .; j_call: TRBJ2-3; v_call: TRBV7-2; d_call: TRBD1; cdr3_aa: CASSLGGQGTFTDTQYF; cdr3_nt: TGTGCCAGCAGCTTAGGGGGACAGGGGACTTTCACAGATACGCAGTATTTT
clone_size: .; j_call: TRBJ2-3; v_call: TRBV12-3/TRBV12-4; d_call: .; cdr3_aa: CASNYRAEVTDTQYF; cdr3_nt: TGTGCCAGCAACTACAGGGCGGAGGTCACAGATACGCAGTATTTT
clone_size: .; j_call: TRBJ2-1; v_call: TRBV4-3; d_call: .; cdr3_aa: CASSQERGYANNEQFF; cdr3_nt: TGCGCCAGCAGCCAAGAACGAGGCTATGCTAACAATGAGCAGTTCTTC
clone_size: few; j_call: TRBJ1-2; v_call: TRBV7-2; d_call: .; cdr3_aa: CASEATANYGYTF; cdr3_nt: TGTGCCAGCGAAGCGACGGCTAACTATGGCTACACCTTC
clone_size: .; j_call: TRBJ2-1; v_call: TRBV6-5; d_call: .; cdr3_aa: CASMHSSSYSEQFF; cdr3_nt: TGTGCCAGCATGCACAGTTCCTCCTACAGTGAGCAGTTCTTC
clone_size: .; j_call: TRBJ1-1; v_call: TRBV10-2; d_call: TRBD1; cdr3_aa: CASTDGWDRGSGEAFF; cdr3_nt: TGCGCCAGCACCGACGGGTGGGACAGGGGGAGTGGTGAAGCTTTCTTT
clone_size: few; j_call: TRBJ2-1; v_call: TRBV6-1; d_call: .; cdr3_aa: CASSGTDFGNEQFF; cdr3_nt: TGTGCCAGCAGTGGGACCGACTTCGGGAATGAGCAGTTCTTC
clone_size: once; j_call: TRBJ2-2; v_call: TRBV9; d_call: .; cdr3_aa: CASSAAGTNTGELFF; cdr3_nt: TGTGCCAGCAGCGCTGCGGGTACGAACACCGGGGAGCTGTTTTTT
clone_size: .; j_call: TRBJ2-7; v_call: TRBV9; d_call: .; cdr3_aa: CASSVVDLSGSEQYF; cdr3_nt: TGTGCCAGCAGCGTAGTGGACCTCTCGGGCTCCGAGCAGTACTTC
clone_size: .; j_call: TRBJ1-1; v_call: TRBV10-1; d_call: .; cdr3_aa: CASSGSGVAEAFF; cdr3_nt: TGCGCCAGCAGTGGGTCCGGGGTGGCTGAAGCTTTCTTT
clone_size: few; j_call: TRBJ2-5; v_call: TRBV7-2; d_call: .; cdr3_aa: CASSPRADGTQYF; cdr3_nt: TGTGCCAGCAGCCCTAGGGCAGATGGGACCCAGTACTTC
clone_size: .; j_call: TRBJ1-1; v_call: TRBV7-2; d_call: .; cdr3_aa: CASSLLGKGNTEAFF; cdr3_nt: TGTGCCAGCAGCTTATTGGGGAAAGGGAACACTGAAGCTTTCTTT
clone_size: .; j_call: TRBJ2-7; v_call: TRBV12-3/TRBV12-4; d_call: .; cdr3_aa: CASSSQGMHEQYF; cdr3_nt: TGTGCCAGCAGTTCGCAGGGAATGCACGAGCAGTACTTC
clone_size: .; j_call: TRBJ1-2; v_call: TRBV3-1; d_call: .; cdr3_aa: CASSQSEGGRGYTF; cdr3_nt: TGTGCCAGCAGCCAATCAGAAGGGGGTAGGGGCTACACCTTC
clone_size: .; j_call: TRBJ1-3; v_call: TRBV7-2; d_call: .; cdr3_aa: CASSLVGQGSGNTIYF; cdr3_nt: TGTGCCAGCAGCTTAGTAGGCCAGGGCTCTGGAAACACCATATATTTT
clone_size: once; j_call: TRBJ2-7; v_call: TRBV9; d_call: .; cdr3_aa: CASSVGGGTFYEQYF; cdr3_nt: TGTGCCAGCAGCGTAGGGGGCGGGACCTTCTACGAGCAGTACTTC
clone_size: .; j_call: TRBJ2-3; v_call: TRBV7-2; d_call: .; cdr3_aa: CASSLATDGQDTQYF; cdr3_nt: TGTGCCAGCAGCTTAGCCACGGACGGACAAGATACGCAGTATTTT
clone_size: .; j_call: TRBJ1-6; v_call: TRBV7-9; d_call: .; cdr3_aa: CASSLWEGPLHF; cdr3_nt: TGTGCCAGCAGCTTATGGGAGGGACCCCTCCACTTT
clone_size: .; j_call: TRBJ2-1; v_call: TRBV4-2; d_call: .; cdr3_aa: CASSQEGPGDREQFF; cdr3_nt: TGTGCCAGCAGCCAAGAGGGGCCAGGGGACCGTGAGCAGTTCTTC
clone_size: .; j_call: TRBJ1-2; v_call: TRBV29-1; d_call: .; cdr3_aa: CSVPLGGKAGYTF; cdr3_nt: TGCAGCGTGCCTTTGGGGGGCAAGGCTGGCTACACCTTC
clone_size: few; j_call: TRBJ2-5; v_call: TRBV24-1; d_call: .; cdr3_aa: CATSALGGSETQYF; cdr3_nt: TGTGCCACCAGTGCCCTAGGCGGTTCAGAGACCCAGTACTTC